A selection of T cell receptor beta chains follows, all from one sample in a study of blood T cell repertoires in COVID-19. Assay used: immunoSEQ multiplex PCR; TCRdb lists only in-frame clones, some missing. The table records about 110,000 clones, around 83% of them present only once. Sequences were obtained from peripheral blood. These receptors originate from an older woman with acute or convalescent COVID-19. CDR3s include the opening cysteine and the closing phenylalanine or tryptophan. Fields, in order: V gene, D gene, J gene, clone size, CDR3 DNA, CDR3 protein. The D gene is left open where the match is weak. Clone size is shown for a subset of rows, as once, few, many or a class of expanded clone.

v_gene: TRBV20-1; d_gene: TRBD2; j_gene: TRBJ2-1; abundance: .; CDR3nt: TGCAGTGCTAGTCGGTTTGTAGCGGGGGGGGACAATGAGCAGTTCTTC; CDR3aa: CSASRFVAGGDNEQFF
v_gene: TRBV19; d_gene: TRBD2; j_gene: TRBJ2-1; abundance: .; CDR3nt: TGTGCCAGTAGTCCCCGGAGCGGGAGGGCTGATGAGCAGTTCTTC; CDR3aa: CASSPRSGRADEQFF
v_gene: TRBV19; d_gene: TRBD1; j_gene: TRBJ1-1; abundance: few; CDR3nt: TGTGCCAGTAGTCCCCGACAGGGGAGCACTGAAGCTTTCTTT; CDR3aa: CASSPRQGSTEAFF
v_gene: TRBV28; d_gene: .; j_gene: TRBJ1-2; abundance: once; CDR3nt: TGTGCCAGCAGTGCAGACAGGTCCACTGGCTACACCTTC; CDR3aa: CASSADRSTGYTF
v_gene: TRBV7-9; d_gene: TRBD1; j_gene: TRBJ1-1; abundance: few; CDR3nt: TGTGCCAGCAGCTTAGGAGGACAGGGGGTAACTGAAGCTTTCTTT; CDR3aa: CASSLGGQGVTEAFF
v_gene: TRBV30; d_gene: .; j_gene: TRBJ2-3; abundance: .; CDR3nt: TGTGCCTGGAGTCTCTTAGCGGTCGGCACAGATACGCAGTATTTT; CDR3aa: CAWSLLAVGTDTQYF
v_gene: TRBV6-2/TRBV6-3; d_gene: .; j_gene: TRBJ2-3; abundance: .; CDR3nt: TGTGCCAGCAGTCCGGCCTTGGTAGGGGTTACGCAGTATTTT; CDR3aa: CASSPALVGVTQYF
v_gene: TRBV3-1/TRBV3-2; d_gene: .; j_gene: TRBJ1-3; abundance: .; CDR3nt: TGTGCCAGCAGCCAAGTATACAGGGCCTCTGGAAACACCATATATTTT; CDR3aa: CASSQVYRASGNTIYF
v_gene: TRBV5-4; d_gene: TRBD1; j_gene: TRBJ1-1; abundance: .; CDR3nt: TGTGCCAGCAGGGGCCAGGGGGATTTTGGGAACACTGAAGCTTTCTTT; CDR3aa: CASRGQGDFGNTEAFF
v_gene: TRBV4-3; d_gene: .; j_gene: TRBJ1-1; abundance: .; CDR3nt: TGCGCCAGCAGCCAAGACAGATTGAACACTGAAGCTTTCTTT; CDR3aa: CASSQDRLNTEAFF
v_gene: TRBV27; d_gene: TRBD1; j_gene: TRBJ1-5; abundance: .; CDR3nt: TGTGCCAGCAGTCCGCAGGGGGTAACGAGCAATCAGCCCCAGCATTTT; CDR3aa: CASSPQGVTSNQPQHF
v_gene: TRBV11-2; d_gene: TRBD1; j_gene: TRBJ1-6; abundance: .; CDR3nt: TGTGCCAGCAGCTGGACAGGGGGACAATATAATTCACCCCTCCACTTT; CDR3aa: CASSWTGGQYNSPLHF
v_gene: TRBV24-1; d_gene: TRBD1; j_gene: TRBJ2-3; abundance: .; CDR3nt: TGTGCCACCAGTGACACAGGGGCGTCGAGTACAGATACGCAGTATTTT; CDR3aa: CATSDTGASSTDTQYF
v_gene: TRBV7-2; d_gene: .; j_gene: TRBJ1-2; abundance: few; CDR3nt: TGTGCCAGCAGCTCTTGGGGGGCTAACTATGGCTACACCTTC; CDR3aa: CASSSWGANYGYTF
v_gene: TRBV30; d_gene: .; j_gene: TRBJ2-2; abundance: .; CDR3nt: TGTGCCTGGAACCTCCTAGCGACCGGGGAGCTGTTTTTT; CDR3aa: CAWNLLATGELFF
v_gene: TRBV5-8; d_gene: .; j_gene: TRBJ1-5; abundance: .; CDR3nt: TGTGCCAGCAGCTTCCGAGGTAGGGGTCAAAATCAGCCCCAGCATTTT; CDR3aa: CASSFRGRGQNQPQHF
v_gene: TRBV28; d_gene: .; j_gene: TRBJ1-6; abundance: .; CDR3nt: TGTGCCAGCAGTCCCCATCCGGGAAGGAGCTCCTATAATTCACCCCTCCACTTT; CDR3aa: CASSPHPGRSSYNSPLHF
v_gene: TRBV6-5; d_gene: TRBD1; j_gene: TRBJ2-2; abundance: .; CDR3nt: TGTGCCAGCAGCAGGGACAGGGTGGCCGGGGAGCTGTTTTTT; CDR3aa: CASSRDRVAGELFF
v_gene: TRBV28; d_gene: TRBD1; j_gene: TRBJ2-1; abundance: .; CDR3nt: TGTGCCAGCAGCCCAGGGGGACAGGGATCCAATGAGCAGTTCTTC; CDR3aa: CASSPGGQGSNEQFF
v_gene: TRBV29-1; d_gene: TRBD1; j_gene: TRBJ1-2; abundance: .; CDR3nt: TGCAGCGTTGCCGGGACAGCTTATGGCTACACCTTC; CDR3aa: CSVAGTAYGYTF
v_gene: TRBV5-8; d_gene: TRBD1; j_gene: TRBJ2-6; abundance: .; CDR3nt: TGTGCCAGCAGCTCACAGGGGCGCTCTGGGGCCAACGTCCTGACTTTC; CDR3aa: CASSSQGRSGANVLTF
v_gene: TRBV24-1; d_gene: TRBD2; j_gene: TRBJ2-2; abundance: .; CDR3nt: TGTGCCACCAGTGACGGGAGGGCCACCGGGGAGCTGTTTTTT; CDR3aa: CATSDGRATGELFF
v_gene: TRBV6-1; d_gene: .; j_gene: TRBJ1-5; abundance: once; CDR3nt: TGTGCCAGCAGTGAACCAGGGAAAAGACAGCCCCAGCATTTT; CDR3aa: CASSEPGKRQPQHF
v_gene: TRBV7-2; d_gene: TRBD1; j_gene: TRBJ1-3; abundance: .; CDR3nt: TGTGCCAGCAGCCCACGGACAGGTTTCAGCTCTGGAAACACCATATATTTT; CDR3aa: CASSPRTGFSSGNTIYF
v_gene: TRBV27; d_gene: TRBD1; j_gene: TRBJ1-5; abundance: few; CDR3nt: TGTGCCAGCAGTGGGACAGGGGATCTGAGCTATAGCAATCAGCCCCAGCATTTT; CDR3aa: CASSGTGDLSYSNQPQHF
v_gene: TRBV3-1/TRBV3-2; d_gene: .; j_gene: TRBJ1-4; abundance: .; CDR3nt: TGTGCCAGCAGCCAAGAGGGCGGGTCAGGGGCTGGAAAACTGTTTTTT; CDR3aa: CASSQEGGSGAGKLFF
v_gene: TRBV3-1/TRBV3-2; d_gene: .; j_gene: TRBJ1-5; abundance: .; CDR3nt: TGTGCCAGCAGCCAAGTACGGCCGGGGGAGGGTCAGCCCCAGCATTTT; CDR3aa: CASSQVRPGEGQPQHF
v_gene: TRBV28; d_gene: .; j_gene: TRBJ1-2; abundance: .; CDR3nt: TGTGCCAGCAGGGGGGCAGGGACGGATGGCTACACCTTC; CDR3aa: CASRGAGTDGYTF
v_gene: TRBV7-6; d_gene: TRBD2; j_gene: TRBJ2-1; abundance: few; CDR3nt: TGTGCCAGCAGCTTATTGTCTAGCGGACCAAGGAGCTCCTACAATGAGCAGTTCTTC; CDR3aa: CASSLLSSGPRSSYNEQFF
v_gene: TRBV7-9; d_gene: .; j_gene: TRBJ2-2; abundance: once; CDR3nt: TGTGCCAGCAGCCCCCCAGGTATGACGAACACCGGGGAGCTGTTTTTT; CDR3aa: CASSPPGMTNTGELFF
v_gene: TRBV7-9; d_gene: .; j_gene: TRBJ2-1; abundance: .; CDR3nt: TGTGCCAGCAGCTTGCGTGGTGGCTCCTACAATGAGCAGTTCTTC; CDR3aa: CASSLRGGSYNEQFF
v_gene: TRBV9; d_gene: .; j_gene: TRBJ1-4; abundance: .; CDR3nt: TGTGCCAGCAGCTCTACAGTGACTAATGAAAAACTGTTTTTT; CDR3aa: CASSSTVTNEKLFF
v_gene: TRBV5-6; d_gene: TRBD1; j_gene: TRBJ1-1; abundance: .; CDR3nt: TGTGCCAGCAGCTTGGCGCGACAGGGCCGAACTGAAGCTTTCTTT; CDR3aa: CASSLARQGRTEAFF
v_gene: TRBV6-1; d_gene: TRBD1; j_gene: TRBJ1-2; abundance: .; CDR3nt: TGTGCCAGCAGTGAACTACAGGGGTTCTATGGCTACACCTTC; CDR3aa: CASSELQGFYGYTF
v_gene: TRBV7-9; d_gene: TRBD1; j_gene: TRBJ1-2; abundance: .; CDR3nt: TGTGCCAGCAGCTCTTGGACAGGGGCTAACTATGGCTACACCTTC; CDR3aa: CASSSWTGANYGYTF
v_gene: TRBV7-7; d_gene: .; j_gene: TRBJ2-2; abundance: .; CDR3nt: TGTGCTAGCAGCTTAACGGACCAGGGCGGGAACACCGGGGAGCTGTTTTTT; CDR3aa: CASSLTDQGGNTGELFF
v_gene: TRBV19; d_gene: .; j_gene: TRBJ1-5; abundance: .; CDR3nt: TGTGCCAGTAGCCGTTGGGGCAGGGGCGTCTATCAGCCCCAGCATTTT; CDR3aa: CASSRWGRGVYQPQHF
v_gene: TRBV28; d_gene: TRBD1; j_gene: TRBJ2-2; abundance: .; CDR3nt: TGTGCCAGCAGTTCTGGGGACAGACACACCGGGGAGCTGTTTTTT; CDR3aa: CASSSGDRHTGELFF
v_gene: TRBV5-4; d_gene: TRBD1; j_gene: TRBJ1-2; abundance: .; CDR3nt: TGTGCCAGCAGCTACAGGGGGGCGGACTATGGCTACACCTTC; CDR3aa: CASSYRGADYGYTF
v_gene: TRBV10-3; d_gene: .; j_gene: TRBJ1-3; abundance: .; CDR3nt: TGTGCCATCAGTGAGTCCCGCGACTCTGGAAACACCATATATTTT; CDR3aa: CAISESRDSGNTIYF
v_gene: TRBV9; d_gene: .; j_gene: TRBJ1-5; abundance: few; CDR3nt: TGTGCCAGCAGCGCCACGGACAGTAATCAGCCCCAGCATTTT; CDR3aa: CASSATDSNQPQHF
v_gene: TRBV5-5; d_gene: TRBD1; j_gene: TRBJ2-5; abundance: .; CDR3nt: TGTGCCAGCAGCTTGGGAGACAGGGGGCTAGAGACCCAGTACTTC; CDR3aa: CASSLGDRGLETQYF
v_gene: TRBV6-6; d_gene: TRBD2; j_gene: TRBJ2-3; abundance: .; CDR3nt: TGTGCCAGCAGAACCCCCTACGGGAGGGGCGCAGATACGCAGTATTTT; CDR3aa: CASRTPYGRGADTQYF
v_gene: TRBV6-5; d_gene: TRBD1; j_gene: TRBJ1-2; abundance: once; CDR3nt: TGTGCCAGCAGTTACGGGGACAGGGGATTTAGCGGCTACACCTTC; CDR3aa: CASSYGDRGFSGYTF
v_gene: TRBV6-5; d_gene: TRBD2; j_gene: TRBJ2-7; abundance: .; CDR3nt: TGTGCCAGCACCACCTCCCAGGCGGGAGTCTGGGAGCAGTACTTC; CDR3aa: CASTTSQAGVWEQYF
v_gene: TRBV3-1/TRBV3-2; d_gene: TRBD2; j_gene: TRBJ2-5; abundance: few; CDR3nt: TGTGCCAGCAGGTCGGGACTAGCGGGTCAAGAGACCCAGTACTTC; CDR3aa: CASRSGLAGQETQYF
v_gene: TRBV5-4; d_gene: .; j_gene: TRBJ2-3; abundance: .; CDR3nt: TGTGCCAGCAGCTTGGGCTTAGCGGCCAGCGCAGATACGCAGTATTTT; CDR3aa: CASSLGLAASADTQYF
v_gene: TRBV11-2; d_gene: .; j_gene: TRBJ2-3; abundance: .; CDR3nt: TGTGCCAGCAGCTTCGGGGGAGTAGGAGCAGATACGCAGTATTTT; CDR3aa: CASSFGGVGADTQYF
v_gene: TRBV7-9; d_gene: .; j_gene: TRBJ2-4; abundance: few; CDR3nt: TGTGCCAGCAGCGCCGTACTAGGGCCACACCAAAACATTCAGTACTTC; CDR3aa: CASSAVLGPHQNIQYF
v_gene: TRBV15; d_gene: TRBD2; j_gene: TRBJ2-5; abundance: once; CDR3nt: TGTGCCACCAGCAGAGGGGGGAGCGGGAGCACGAAGACCCAGTACTTC; CDR3aa: CATSRGGSGSTKTQYF
v_gene: TRBV5-8; d_gene: TRBD1; j_gene: TRBJ1-3; abundance: .; CDR3nt: TGTGCCAGCAGCTTGGGACAGGGGATAGGAAACACCATATATTTT; CDR3aa: CASSLGQGIGNTIYF
v_gene: TRBV18; d_gene: .; j_gene: TRBJ2-1; abundance: .; CDR3nt: TGTGCCAGCTCACTGTCAGGGAAGGGAAATGAGCAGTTCTTC; CDR3aa: CASSLSGKGNEQFF
v_gene: TRBV7-9; d_gene: TRBD1; j_gene: TRBJ1-1; abundance: few; CDR3nt: TGTGCCAGCAGCTACCTGCAGGGGGACACTGAAGCTTTCTTT; CDR3aa: CASSYLQGDTEAFF